Below, 15 T cell receptor beta chains from the same sample are listed, as sequenced in a study of glioma-infiltrating T cells after dendritic cell vaccination listed by TCRdb under 2016. Interpreted using the paper, the time point label stands for: after dendritic cell vaccination, including at tumor progression/relapse. Preparation of the library involved the immunoSEQ multiplex PCR assay. What TCRdb holds here is the immuneACCESS table cut down to in-frame rearrangements. Part of the clones is not present; checked against another copy, under half of the missing clones reflect an unresolved V gene, and the others are unexplained. The sample includes 70,000 to 100,000 clones, with around four fifths observed a single time. Together, the top ten hold roughly 6.8% of the sample. The sequencing used blood, collected after dendritic cell vaccination. Receptors originate from a human donor with glioblastoma.

The chain joins TRBV7-9 to TRBJ2-1; TRBD2 matches at 14 bases. V was pared by 4 bases and J by 8 bases, with 4 bases of the junction left unmatched. Germline CDR1 SEHNR, CDR2 FQNEAQ (reference sequence). CDR3 length equals 15 residues. The CDR3 here is CASSSGLAGADEQFF. Written as DNA, the CDR3 is TGTGCCAGCAGCTCGGGACTAGCGGGGGCGGATGAGCAGTTCTTC.

The count of this clone is one. J is TRBJ1-1 and V is TRBV5-1, with D tentatively TRBD1 (6 bases). There are 13 residues in the CDR3. Trimming removed 0 bases at V and 7 bases at J, with 10 bases between. Germline CDR1 and CDR2: SGHRS and YFSETQ. In DNA form, the CDR3 reads TGCGCCAGCAGCTTGGCCTTAGGGGGTGAAGCTTTCTTT. Amino acid sequence: CASSLALGGEAFF.

The gene calls are TRBV15 and TRBJ2-5; 8 nucleotides align to TRBD2. Germline CDR1 is LNHNV and CDR2 is YYDKDF (reference sequence). J lost 3 bases, V lost 5 bases, and 8 bases had no gene match. This CDR3 has 15 amino acids. CDR3 region: CATSFGPGGEETQYF. The CDR3 region has the DNA TGTGCCACCAGCTTCGGACCGGGGGGGGAAGAGACCCAGTACTTC.

J is TRBJ2-1 and V is TRBV19; 8 bases line up with TRBD2. Germline values: CDR1 LNHDA, CDR2 SQIVND (reference sequence). Trimming cost V 7 bases and J 8 bases; bases outside gene matches: 10. The CDR3 has 14 amino acids. The CDR3 protein is CASTTSGAGDEQFF. In DNA form, the CDR3 reads TGTGCCAGTACCACTAGCGGAGCAGGGGATGAGCAGTTCTTC. The full variable domain, rest sourced from reference TRBV19 and TRBJ2-1, is DGGITQSPKYLFRKEGQNVTLSCEQNLNHDAMYWYRQDPGQGLRLIYYSQIVNDFQKGDIAEGYSVSREKKESFPLTVTSAQKNPTAFYLCASTTSGAGDEQFFGPGTRLTVL.

The chain couples TRBV7-2 to TRBJ1-2; 9 positions match TRBD1. The V segment lost 0 bases and the J segment 4 bases; nucleotides outside the gene matches: 12. CDR1 and CDR2 from the germline V gene are SGHTA and FQGNSA. The CDR3 extends over 18 amino acids. The CDR3 here is CASSLAGGQGLVTYGYTF. CDR3 DNA sequence: TGTGCCAGCAGCTTAGCGGGGGGACAGGGTTTGGTAACCTATGGCTACACCTTC. Looking up the rest from reference TRBV7-2 and TRBJ1-2 gives the full variable domain: GAGVSQSPSNKVTEKGKDVELRCDPISGHTALYWYRQSLGQGLEFLIYFQGNSAPDKSGLPSDRFSAERTGGSVSTLTIQRTQQEDSAVYLCASSLAGGQGLVTYGYTFGSGTRLTVV.

This chain uses TRBV19 with TRBJ2-2, with TRBD2 matching over 7 bases. This CDR3 has 15 residues. J was trimmed by 7 bases and V by 3 bases; bases with no gene match: 8. CDR1 LNHDA and CDR2 SQIVND come from the germline V gene (reference sequence). The chain's CDR3 is CASSIGQRGFGELFF. DNA for the CDR3: TGTGCCAGTAGTATCGGGCAGCGGGGTTTCGGGGAGCTGTTTTTT.

This clone has only a few counts. The chain has TRBV2 and TRBJ1-2; no definite D call. CDR1 SNHLY and CDR2 FYNNEI come from the germline V gene. V was clipped by 4 bases and J by 6 bases, with 9 bases between them. This CDR3 region has 12 residues. The CDR3 nucleotides are TGTGCCAGCAGTGCTACGGAGGATGGCTACACCTTC. It codes for CASSATEDGYTF. The full variable domain, its missing parts supplied by reference TRBV2 and TRBJ1-2, is EPEVTQTPSHQVTQMGQEVILRCVPISNHLYFYWYRQILGQKVEFLVSFYNNEISEKSEIFDDQFSVERPDGSNFTLKIRSTKLEDSAMYFCASSATEDGYTFGSGTRLTVV.

The sample holds many counts of this clone. The genes are TRBV9 and TRBJ1-1, with D unclear. In germline, CDR1 is SGDLS, CDR2 YYNGEE. This CDR3 region has 13 residues. The V end was cut by 3 bases, the J end by 2 bases, with 8 bases between. As DNA, the CDR3 is TGTGCCAGCAGCGGGCGGGGAAACACTGAAGCTTTCTTT. The encoded protein is CASSGRGNTEAFF.

A single count supports this clone. The rearrangement links TRBV10-3 to TRBJ2-7; TRBD1 agrees at 10 bases. This CDR3 is 19 amino acids long. Germline V gene sequence: CDR1 ENHRY, CDR2 SYGVKD. Germline trimming cut 4 bases from V and 4 bases from J; bases unmatched to any gene: 19. The CDR3 bases are TGTGCCATCAGTGGGGTCCCGGGACAGGGGAAGGGTGCGGTTTACGAGCAGTACTTC. The encoded protein is CAISGVPGQGKGAVYEQYF.

This clone was seen once. The rearrangement uses TRBV4-2 and TRBJ1-5; possible D gene TRBD1, 5 bases. Germline assignment: CDR1 LGHNA and CDR2 YNFKEQ. CDR3 length: 14 residues. V was pared by 1 base and J by 4 bases, with 8 bases between. The DNA of the CDR3 is TGTGCCAGCAGCCAAGTTCGGGGGAATCAGCCCCAGCATTTT. Translating gives CASSQVRGNQPQHF.

The chain uses TRBV19 and TRBJ1-2; perhaps TRBD1 as D (5 bases). The CDR3 consists of 13 residues. V lost 6 bases, J lost 2 bases, and 10 bases lay in between. Germline-derived CDR1 and CDR2 are LNHDA and SQIVND (reference sequence). The CDR3 DNA follows: TGTGCCAGTAGGGGGCCGAAGAACTATGGCTACACCTTC. The encoded protein is CASRGPKNYGYTF.

The rearrangement uses TRBV6-1 and TRBJ2-1; TRBD2 matches at 9 bases. The CDR3 loop spans 15 amino acids. V lost 7 bases to trimming and J lost 10 bases; unmatched junction nucleotides: 14. Germline-derived CDR1 and CDR2 are MNHNS and SASEGT. Here the CDR3 DNA reads TGTGCCAGCACCCCAGGGGGGCGGGGGGGCCACGAGCAGTTCTTC. Its translation is CASTPGGRGGHEQFF.

This sequence joins TRBV16 and TRBJ1-5; 7 bases fit TRBD1. V gave up 1 base and J gave up 7 bases; unmatched junction bases: 10. Looked up from germline, CDR1 is KGHSY and CDR2 is FQNENV. CDR3 size: 16 residues. CDR3 in amino acids: CASSQFIGTDNQPQHF. Written as DNA, the CDR3 is TGTGCCAGCAGCCAATTTATCGGGACAGATAACCAGCCCCAGCATTTT. Complete variable domain (other parts from reference TRBV16 and TRBJ1-5): GEEVAQTPKHLVRGEGQKAKLYCAPIKGHSYVFWYQQVLKNEFKFLISFQNENVFDETGMPKERFSAKCLPNSPCSLEIQATKLEDSAVYFCASSQFIGTDNQPQHFGDGTRLSIL.

The V gene is TRBV21-1, the J gene TRBJ2-4; the D segment call TRBD1 is taken from the table without a DNA check. TRBV21-1 is assigned pseudogene status. The CDR3 totals 15 residues. For the CDR3, the DNA is TGTGCCAGAATAAATTTACAGGGGGCCAAAAACATTCAGTACTTC. It specifies CARINLQGAKNIQYF.

V is TRBV18 and J is TRBJ1-3; 7 bases align to TRBD1. V lost 4 bases and J lost 2; bases outside the gene matches: 2. There are 14 residues in the CDR3. CDR1 is KGHSH and CDR2 is LQKENI in the germline V gene. CDR3 DNA sequence: TGTGCCAGCTCACTAACAGGGGCTGGAAACACCATATATTTT. It translates to CASSLTGAGNTIYF.